This TCR beta chain was retrieved from a study of blood T cell repertoires in COVID-19. TCRdb's table, derived via immunoSEQ multiplex PCR, lists solely in-frame clones and lacks some. The table shows around 19,000 clones, with around 87% occurring only once. Trimming removed 2 bases from V and 2 bases from J; junction bases left unmatched: 6. The CDR3 has 16 amino acids. The germline CDR1 and CDR2 sequences are SGHVS and FQNEAQ. The sequence derives from a human donor in a cohort sampled during active COVID-19. The specimen was peripheral blood. The genes are TRBV7-8 and TRBJ2-3; 8 bases are a match to TRBD1. Written as DNA, the CDR3 is TGTGCCAGCAGCTTACAGGGGGCCGGTGACACAGATACGCAGTATTTT. Protein product: CASSLQGAGDTDTQYF.